These T cell receptor beta chains were read from a single sample in a study of blood T cell repertoires in COVID-19. Sequencing was performed with immunoSEQ multiplex PCR; in TCRdb, only in-frame clones are kept and a portion is missing. This sample carries 110,000 to 150,000 clones, roughly 88% of them seen once, and the ten largest clones take 1.5% to 2%. The source material was peripheral blood. These receptors all come from a man aged 65-85 years with acute or convalescent COVID-19. The CDR3 runs from the conserved cysteine through the conserved F or W. The D gene is left open where the match is weak. Part of the rows lack a size; the others show once, few, many or a class for expanded clones.

J gene | clone size | V gene | D gene | CDR3 DNA | CDR3 protein
TRBJ2-3 | NA | TRBV10-2 | TRBD2 | TGCGCCAGCAGTGTCGGGGGGACTAGCACAGATACGCAGTATTTT | CASSVGGTSTDTQYF
TRBJ1-4 | NA | TRBV5-1 | TRBD1 | TGCGCCAGCAGCTTTACAGGGGGTGAAAAACTGTTTTTT | CASSFTGGEKLFF
TRBJ2-1 | NA | TRBV9 | NA | TGTGCCAGCAGCGTAGTACCCGAGCTAGATGAGCAGTTCTTC | CASSVVPELDEQFF
TRBJ1-1 | NA | TRBV24-1 | NA | TGTGCCACCCGGGGGGGGGACACTGAAGCTTTCTTT | CATRGGDTEAFF
TRBJ1-5 | NA | TRBV6-5 | TRBD1 | TGTGCCAGGATCCGGGACAGACCCAATCAGCCCCAGCATTTT | CARIRDRPNQPQHF
TRBJ2-2 | NA | TRBV24-1 | TRBD1 | TGTGCCACCAGCATGACAGGGCCGGCCACCGGGGAGCTGTTTTTT | CATSMTGPATGELFF
TRBJ1-4 | once | TRBV10-2 | NA | TGCGCCAGCAGTGAGTTAACAGGATATGAAAAACTGTTTTTT | CASSELTGYEKLFF
TRBJ1-2 | few | TRBV19 | NA | TGTGCCAGTAGTATGATCCAGGGAGGAGGCTACACCTTC | CASSMIQGGGYTF
TRBJ2-5 | NA | TRBV5-5 | NA | TGTGCCAGCAGCTCCGGGGAGACCCAGTACTTC | CASSSGETQYF
TRBJ2-7 | NA | TRBV2 | TRBD1 | TGTGCCAGCAGTGGCCGGGACAGGGTCTTACACGAGCAGTACTTC | CASSGRDRVLHEQYF
TRBJ2-1 | NA | TRBV15 | NA | TGTGCCACCAGCAGAGCCCCCGGGACTCTAGGAAATGAGCAGTTCTTC | CATSRAPGTLGNEQFF
TRBJ1-2 | NA | TRBV25-1 | NA | TGTGCCAGCAGTCGGGTTCTCCTGAGGACAGATTTTAACTATGGCTACACCTTC | CASSRVLLRTDFNYGYTF
TRBJ1-1 | few | TRBV5-6 | TRBD1 | TGTGCCAGCAGCCTACGGACAGGGGGGTCCACTGAAGCTTTCTTT | CASSLRTGGSTEAFF
TRBJ2-1 | NA | TRBV3-1/TRBV3-2 | TRBD2 | TGTGCCAGCAGCCCTTGGACTAGCGGAGACAATGAGCAGTTCTTC | CASSPWTSGDNEQFF
TRBJ2-1 | NA | TRBV6-4 | TRBD2 | TGTGCCAGCAGCACGGGACTAGCGGGGTACAATGAGCAGTTCTTC | CASSTGLAGYNEQFF
TRBJ2-7 | NA | TRBV6-5 | NA | TGTGCCAGCAGCCGAACCGGGGATACCTACGAGCAGTACTTC | CASSRTGDTYEQYF
TRBJ2-3 | once | TRBV4-2 | TRBD1 | TGTGCCAGCAGCCAAGGGACAGGAACGACAGATACGCAGTATTTT | CASSQGTGTTDTQYF
TRBJ1-1 | NA | TRBV5-6 | TRBD1 | TGTGCCAGCGATGAGACAGGGGCAATGAACACTGAAGCTTTCTTT | CASDETGAMNTEAFF
TRBJ1-6 | NA | TRBV3-1/TRBV3-2 | TRBD1 | TGTGCCAGCAGCGATATGACAGGGGGTTCACCCCTCCACTTT | CASSDMTGGSPLHF
TRBJ1-2 | once | TRBV6-1 | NA | TGTGCCAGCAGTGAAACCAGGGACTATGGCTACACCTTC | CASSETRDYGYTF
TRBJ2-1 | once | TRBV30 | TRBD2 | TGTGCCTGGAGTGTAATAGCGGGAGGGACCTACAATGAGCAGTTCTTC | CAWSVIAGGTYNEQFF
TRBJ2-3 | few | TRBV12-3/TRBV12-4 | NA | TGTGCCAGCAGTTTAAACGGGGATACGCAGTATTTT | CASSLNGDTQYF
TRBJ2-2 | NA | TRBV7-6 | NA | TGTGCCAGCAGCTTAGCGGCGGGTACGGCCGGGGAGCTGTTTTTT | CASSLAAGTAGELFF
TRBJ1-1 | NA | TRBV7-6 | TRBD1 | TGTGCCAGCAGCCTAACGACAGGGTTGAACACTGAAGCTTTCTTT | CASSLTTGLNTEAFF
TRBJ2-3 | NA | TRBV5-4 | NA | TGTGCCAGCAGCTTGATGGGCAGCACAGATACGCAGTATTTT | CASSLMGSTDTQYF
TRBJ2-3 | NA | TRBV5-1 | NA | TGCGCCAGCAGCCCAAGCTCTAGCACAGATACGCAGTATTTT | CASSPSSSTDTQYF
TRBJ2-4 | NA | TRBV7-9 | NA | TGTGCCAGCAGCTTACGACAAGCGGAACTAGCCAAAAACATTCAGTACTTC | CASSLRQAELAKNIQYF
TRBJ2-7 | NA | TRBV6-6 | NA | TGTGCCAGCACCCCAGGACTTTCCGCCGCCTACGAGCAGTACTTC | CASTPGLSAAYEQYF
TRBJ1-2 | NA | TRBV5-1 | TRBD1 | TGCGCCAGCAGCTTGGGAGACGACAGGGTAATTAACTATGGCTACACCTTC | CASSLGDDRVINYGYTF
TRBJ1-4 | few | TRBV7-2 | TRBD1 | TGTGCCAGCAGCCGGGACAGGGTTAATGAAAAACTGTTTTTT | CASSRDRVNEKLFF
TRBJ2-3 | NA | TRBV5-1 | NA | TGCGCCAGCAGCCTAGGACAGACTACAGATACGCAGTATTTT | CASSLGQTTDTQYF
TRBJ1-1 | NA | TRBV6-5 | TRBD1 | TGTGCCAGCACAAACAGGGGGCTGAGGGGCACTGAAGCTTTCTTT | CASTNRGLRGTEAFF
TRBJ2-1 | once | TRBV29-1 | TRBD2 | TGCAGCGCAGGGAAAGAGGGCGGACTAGCGGGACTGGGCAATGAGCAGTTCTTC | CSAGKEGGLAGLGNEQFF
TRBJ2-7 | once | TRBV5-1 | NA | TGCGCCAGCAGCACCGCCCCCGGTTCCTACTACGAGCAGTACTTC | CASSTAPGSYYEQYF
TRBJ1-1 | NA | TRBV29-1 | NA | TGCAGCGTTGGACGACAGATGAACACTGAAGCTTTCTTT | CSVGRQMNTEAFF
TRBJ2-3 | NA | TRBV11-2 | NA | TGTGCCAGCAGCTTAGTGTGGGGACTCACAGATACGCAGTATTTT | CASSLVWGLTDTQYF
TRBJ2-5 | NA | TRBV6-5 | NA | TGTGCCAGCAGTAGGGACTTTGGTGAAGAGACCCAGTACTTC | CASSRDFGEETQYF
TRBJ1-1 | NA | TRBV10-2 | NA | TGCGCCAGCAGTCGAGCAGGGAACACTGAAGCTTTCTTT | CASSRAGNTEAFF
TRBJ2-5 | NA | TRBV6-1 | NA | TGTGCCAGCAGTGATATACAGGGACAAGAGACCCAGTACTTC | CASSDIQGQETQYF
TRBJ2-7 | NA | TRBV28 | NA | TGTGCCAGCGTATCCCTGCGGGGCGGGGAGCAGTACTTC | CASVSLRGGEQYF
TRBJ1-4 | NA | TRBV5-1 | TRBD1 | TGCGCCAGCACTAGGACAGGGCCACTTGCAACTAATGAAAAACTGTTTTTT | CASTRTGPLATNEKLFF
TRBJ2-2 | NA | TRBV19 | NA | TGTGCCAGTAGTTTTCAGGAACACACCGGGGAGCTGTTTTTT | CASSFQEHTGELFF
TRBJ1-4 | once | TRBV7-8 | NA | TGTGCCAGCAGCTTTCTGGGCAGGACTAATGAAAAACTGTTTTTT | CASSFLGRTNEKLFF
TRBJ1-1 | few | TRBV7-9 | NA | TGTGCCAGCAGCTTTACCGGGACTAACACTGAAGCTTTCTTT | CASSFTGTNTEAFF
TRBJ1-3 | NA | TRBV10-3 | NA | TGTGCCATCAGTGTCGCGGGATCCGGAAACACCATATATTTT | CAISVAGSGNTIYF
TRBJ1-6 | NA | TRBV5-1 | TRBD1 | TGCGCCAGCAGGGCCGACAGGGGCCTCTCCTATAATTCACCCCTCCACTTT | CASRADRGLSYNSPLHF
TRBJ1-1 | few | TRBV7-9 | NA | TGTGCCAGCAGCCTCTATCTGGTGAACACTGAAGCTTTCTTT | CASSLYLVNTEAFF
TRBJ1-2 | NA | TRBV18 | NA | TGTGCCAGCTCACCATTCGGGGAAAAAGGCTATGGCTACACCTTC | CASSPFGEKGYGYTF
TRBJ2-7 | NA | TRBV30 | NA | TGTGCCTTCGGGACACCGTCCTACGAGCAGTACTTC | CAFGTPSYEQYF
TRBJ2-3 | NA | TRBV28 | TRBD1 | TGTGCCAGCAGTTTAAGACAGGGCATTAGCACAGATACGCAGTATTTT | CASSLRQGISTDTQYF
TRBJ2-5 | NA | TRBV10-1 | NA | TGCGCCAGCAGTGAGCAGGGGAGAGGAGAGACCCAGTACTTC | CASSEQGRGETQYF
TRBJ1-5 | NA | TRBV21-1 | NA | TGTGCCAGCAGCACCCGCATGAAGAGTCAGCCCCAGCATTTT | CASSTRMKSQPQHF
TRBJ2-7 | few | TRBV11-2 | NA | TGTGCCAGCAGCCCGGGACACCTTGCTTACGAGCAGTACTTC | CASSPGHLAYEQYF
TRBJ2-3 | NA | TRBV5-6 | TRBD2 | TGTGCCAGCAGCTTGTTCCTAGCGGGGCTGGGAGGAGGCACAGATACGCAGTATTTT | CASSLFLAGLGGGTDTQYF
TRBJ2-1 | NA | TRBV7-2 | TRBD1 | TGTGCCAGCAGAAAGAGCGGACAGGGGGCCGGTGAGCAGTTCTTC | CASRKSGQGAGEQFF
TRBJ1-5 | few | TRBV27 | NA | TGTGCCAGCAGTTTAGGAGCAAATAGCAATCAGCCCCAGCATTTT | CASSLGANSNQPQHF
TRBJ1-1 | NA | TRBV28 | NA | TGTGCCAGCAGGCGCTTGACTGAAGCTTTCTTT | CASRRLTEAFF
TRBJ1-5 | NA | TRBV7-2 | NA | TGTGCCAGCAGCTTCAGCGGGCAGCCCCAGCATTTT | CASSFSGQPQHF